Below are 9 T cell receptor beta chains sequenced from a single sample in a study of CD8 T cells in ankylosing spondylitis (dated by TCRdb to 2016 to 2017). The antigens these receptors bind are not known. Study-wide conclusions, independent of this receptor: A TCR beta motif made up of several highly homologous amino acid variants appeared to be characteristic of blood from ankylosing spondylitis patients.

Library method: 5' RACE. TCRdb lists the instrument as Illumina HiSeq 2500. The raw public data were reprocessed by TCRdb itself: fastp quality trimming at Q25, MiXCR clonotype calling, in-frame beta chains only. Here each entry gathers all rows of one CDR3 protein and keeps the most common genes and DNA. The sample yields about 220,000 distinct CDR3 sequences; about a sixth were counted once. Approximately 46% of the sample is taken by the ten largest. Sequenced sample: blood, either unsorted or a sorted T cell fraction (not recorded which). The receptor set was obtained from a male donor with ankylosing spondylitis.

V gene TRBV2 combines with J gene TRBJ2-1; D is uncertain. This CDR3 has 12 amino acids. Germline CDR1 SNHLY, CDR2 FYNNEI. V lost 8 bases and J 9 bases, leaving 14 bases between the germline ends. CDR3 loop: CASVQLPGEQFF. In nucleotides, the CDR3 is TGTGCCAGCGTTCAGCTTCCGGGTGAGCAGTTCTTC.

The table lists this clonotype with a few counts. The V and J genes are TRBV5-1 and TRBJ1-1, with no clear D. CDR1 and CDR2 (germline): SGHRS, YFSETQ. With 1 base removed from V and 3 bases from J, the gap between germline ends came to 7 bases. The CDR3 has 13 amino acids. CDR3 nucleotides: TGCGCCAGCAGCTTGATGGCGGACACTGAAGCTTTCTTT. Encoded protein: CASSLMADTEAFF.

The V call is TRBV7-9, the J call TRBJ2-1; D gene unclear. There are 13 residues in the CDR3. Germline loops: CDR1 SEHNR, CDR2 FQNEAQ (reference sequence). V lost 5 bases, J lost 8 bases, and 13 bases lay in between. The CDR3, as DNA: TGTGCCAGCAGCCCCACGGTTCTGGATGAGCAGTTCTTC. This translates into CASSPTVLDEQFF.

There are a few counts of this clonotype. The V call is TRBV12-3 or TRBV12-4, the J call TRBJ1-2, with D unclear. V lost 5 bases and J lost 5, with 12 bases in between. The length of the CDR3 is 13 residues. CDR3: CASSLGPKYGYTF. The CDR3 DNA reads TGTGCCAGCAGTCTTGGACCGAAATATGGCTACACCTTC.

Only a few counts were recorded for this clonotype. The chain recombines TRBV29-1 with TRBJ2-7; D is unresolved. The V end was cut by 0 bases, the J end by 0 bases, with 9 bases between. In germline, CDR1 is SQVTM, CDR2 ANQGSEA. This CDR3 region has 14 residues. DNA for the CDR3: TGCAGCGTTGAAGAAAGTGCGGACTCCTACGAGCAGTACTTC. The encoded protein is CSVEESADSYEQYF.

In its sample, this clonotype was seen a few times. V is TRBV3-1 and J is TRBJ2-3; maybe TRBD2 (7 bases). The CDR3 sequence is 17 residues long. Trimming stripped 5 bases from V and 1 base from J, with 19 bases between. Germline-derived CDR1 and CDR2 are LGHDT and YNNKEL (reference sequence). The CDR3 region is CASSAEGGADGTDTQYF. The CDR3 DNA is TGTGCCAGCAGCGCTGAGGGGGGGGCTGATGGCACAGATACGCAGTATTTT.

This clonotype was counted only a few times. J is TRBJ2-7 and V is TRBV12-3 or TRBV12-4; 10 bases map to TRBD1. J lost 3 bases, V lost 8 bases, and 4 bases had no gene match. This CDR3 region has 13 residues. The CDR3 nucleotides are TGTGCCAGCCGGGGGACAGGGGACTACGAGCAGTACTTC. It codes for CASRGTGDYEQYF.

J is TRBJ2-2 and V is TRBV3-1; tentative D call: TRBD1 (6 bases). The CDR3 totals 19 residues. Germline CDR1 LGHDT, CDR2 YNNKEL (reference sequence). Trimming removed 4 bases at V and 6 bases at J, with 27 bases between. In DNA form, the CDR3 reads TGTGCCAGCAGCCGTTCGACAGGCCTCGCCCCCTCCGAAGCCGGGGAGCTGTTTTTT. Residues: CASSRSTGLAPSEAGELFF.

This clonotype was recorded only once. The chain has TRBV7-8 and TRBJ2-1; 9 bases agree with TRBD1. Trimming took 1 base from V and 9 from J; bases not matched to a gene: 4. Germline V gene lookup returns CDR1 SGHVS and CDR2 FQNEAQ. The CDR3 totals 14 residues. CDR3 region: CASSLGQGVGEQFF. DNA of the CDR3: TGTGCCAGCAGCTTAGGACAGGGGGTCGGTGAGCAGTTCTTC.